This T cell receptor beta chain came from a study of T cell changes during pregnancy in multiple sclerosis (dated by TCRdb to the late 2010s). About the study as a whole: The study looked at changes in the T cell repertoire across pregnancy in women with multiple sclerosis.

Library preparation employed the immunoSEQ multiplex PCR assay. The table was pulled from immuneACCESS by TCRdb, which kept in-frame rearrangements only. Such tables lose some clones; where checked, under half of the loss comes from unresolved V genes, and the rest has no known cause. Present in this sample are roughly 30,000 clones, approximately 88% of which were seen just once. The top ten clonotypes cover roughly 0.5% of the sample. Regarding this clone: What antigen it recognizes has not been identified. The sample holds no much larger clone one base away, and base qualities are not on file.

Including cysteine and phenylalanine, the CDR3 has 13 amino acids. The entry retains the CDR3 DNA only, 39 bases that are in frame from base 1. The germline V gene provides CDR1 MDHEN and CDR2 SYDVKM. Trimming removed 10 bases from V and 2 bases from J; the gene matches leave 4 bases unexplained. Specimen: CD4+ T cells from peripheral blood mononuclear cells, collected in the first trimester of pregnancy. In this chain, TRBV28 is recombined with TRBJ1-2, and 10 junctional nucleotides match TRBD1. The sequence was collected from a female donor in good health, enrolled as a control in a pregnancy study. The DNA reads as follows: TGTGCCATTCCGGGACAGGGGAACTATGGCTACACCTTC. The encoded protein is CAIPGQGNYGYTF.